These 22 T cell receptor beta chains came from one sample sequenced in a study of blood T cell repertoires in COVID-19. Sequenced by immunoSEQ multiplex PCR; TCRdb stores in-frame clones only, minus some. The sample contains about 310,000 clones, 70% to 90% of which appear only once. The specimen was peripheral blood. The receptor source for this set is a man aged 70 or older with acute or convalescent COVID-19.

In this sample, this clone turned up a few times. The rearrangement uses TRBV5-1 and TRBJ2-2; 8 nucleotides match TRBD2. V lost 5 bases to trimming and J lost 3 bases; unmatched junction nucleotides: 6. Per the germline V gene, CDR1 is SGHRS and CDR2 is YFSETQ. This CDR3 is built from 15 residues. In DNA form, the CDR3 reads TGCGCCAGCAGATGGGGACTAGACCACACCGGGGAGCTGTTTTTT. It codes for CASRWGLDHTGELFF.

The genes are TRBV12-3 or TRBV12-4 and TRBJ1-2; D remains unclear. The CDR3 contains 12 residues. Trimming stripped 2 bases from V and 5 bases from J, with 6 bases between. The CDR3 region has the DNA TGTGCCAGCAGTTTAAACTATTATGGCTACACCTTC. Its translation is CASSLNYYGYTF.

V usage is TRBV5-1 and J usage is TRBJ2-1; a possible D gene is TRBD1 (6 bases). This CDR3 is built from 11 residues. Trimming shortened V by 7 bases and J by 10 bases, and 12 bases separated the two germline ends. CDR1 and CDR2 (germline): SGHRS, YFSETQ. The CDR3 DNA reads TGCGCCAGCCACAGGGAGTACGAGCAGTTCTTC. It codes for CASHREYEQFF.

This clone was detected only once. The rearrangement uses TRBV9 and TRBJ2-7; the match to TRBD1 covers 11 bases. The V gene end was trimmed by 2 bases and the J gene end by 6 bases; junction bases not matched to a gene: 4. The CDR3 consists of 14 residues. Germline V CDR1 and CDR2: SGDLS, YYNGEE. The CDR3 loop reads CASSVGQGGSEQYF. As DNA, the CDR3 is TGTGCCAGCAGCGTGGGACAGGGGGGGAGCGAGCAGTACTTC.

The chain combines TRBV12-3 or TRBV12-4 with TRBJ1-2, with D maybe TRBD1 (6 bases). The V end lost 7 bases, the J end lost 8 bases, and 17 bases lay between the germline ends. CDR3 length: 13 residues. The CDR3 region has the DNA TGTGCCAGCACCGGGGGGGGGCAAAAGGGCTACACCTTC. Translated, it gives CASTGGGQKGYTF.

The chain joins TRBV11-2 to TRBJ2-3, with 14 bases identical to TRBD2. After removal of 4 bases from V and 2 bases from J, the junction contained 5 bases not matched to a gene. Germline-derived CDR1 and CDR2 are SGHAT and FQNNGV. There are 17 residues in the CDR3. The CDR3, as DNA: TGTGCCAGCAGCTGGGGACTAGCGGGAGTGACCACAGATACGCAGTATTTT. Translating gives CASSWGLAGVTTDTQYF.

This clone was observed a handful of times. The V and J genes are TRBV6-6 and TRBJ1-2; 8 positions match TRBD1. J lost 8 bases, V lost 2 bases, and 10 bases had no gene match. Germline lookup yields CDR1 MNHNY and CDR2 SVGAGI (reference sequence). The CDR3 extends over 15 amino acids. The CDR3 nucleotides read TGTGCCAGCAGTTACGCCCGGGACAGGCGAGAAGGCTACACCTTC. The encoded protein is CASSYARDRREGYTF.

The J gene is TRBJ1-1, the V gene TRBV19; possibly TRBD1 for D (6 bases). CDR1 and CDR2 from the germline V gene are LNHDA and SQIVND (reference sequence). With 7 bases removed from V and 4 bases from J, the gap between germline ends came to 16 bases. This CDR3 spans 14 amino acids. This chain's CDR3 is CASTPGGASTEAFF. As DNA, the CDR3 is TGTGCCAGTACCCCGGGGGGCGCGAGCACTGAAGCTTTCTTT.

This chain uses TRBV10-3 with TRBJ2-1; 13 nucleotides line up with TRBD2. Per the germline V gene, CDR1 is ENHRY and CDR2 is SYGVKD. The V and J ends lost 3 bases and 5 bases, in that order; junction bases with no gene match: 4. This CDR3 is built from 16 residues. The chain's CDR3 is CAISDHTSGRDNEQFF. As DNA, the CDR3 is TGTGCCATCAGTGACCACACTAGCGGGAGGGACAATGAGCAGTTCTTC.

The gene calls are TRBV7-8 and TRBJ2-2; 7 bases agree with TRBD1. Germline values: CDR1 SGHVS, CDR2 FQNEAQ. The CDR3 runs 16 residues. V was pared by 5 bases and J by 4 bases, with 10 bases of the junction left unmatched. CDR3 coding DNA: TGTGCCAGCAGCCGAGACAGGGTACAATCCACCGGGGAGCTGTTTTTT. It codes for CASSRDRVQSTGELFF.

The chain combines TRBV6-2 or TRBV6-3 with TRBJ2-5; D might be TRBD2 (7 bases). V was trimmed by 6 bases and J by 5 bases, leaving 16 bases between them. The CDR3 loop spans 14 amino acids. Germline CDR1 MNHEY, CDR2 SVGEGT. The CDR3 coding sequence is TGTGCCAGCAGCCTCGGGGGGCAGGAGGAGACCCAGTACTTC. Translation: CASSLGGQEETQYF.

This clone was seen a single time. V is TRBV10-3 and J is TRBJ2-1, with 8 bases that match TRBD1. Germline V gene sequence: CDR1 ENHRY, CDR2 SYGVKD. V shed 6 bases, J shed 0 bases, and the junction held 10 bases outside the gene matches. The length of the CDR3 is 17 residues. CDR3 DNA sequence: TGTGCCATCAGAAATACCCTCGACAGGGGCTCCTACAATGAGCAGTTCTTC. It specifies CAIRNTLDRGSYNEQFF.

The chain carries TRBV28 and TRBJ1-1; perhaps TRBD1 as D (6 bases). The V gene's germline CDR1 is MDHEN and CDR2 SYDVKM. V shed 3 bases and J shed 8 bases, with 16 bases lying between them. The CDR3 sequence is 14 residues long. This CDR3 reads CASSLGGGYGEAFF. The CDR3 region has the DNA TGTGCCAGCAGTTTGGGAGGGGGTTACGGCGAAGCTTTCTTT.

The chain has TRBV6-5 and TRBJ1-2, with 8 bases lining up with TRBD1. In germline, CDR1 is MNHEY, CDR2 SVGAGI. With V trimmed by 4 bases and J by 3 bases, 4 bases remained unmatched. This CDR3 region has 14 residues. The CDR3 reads CASSSGGYDYGYTF. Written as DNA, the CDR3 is TGTGCCAGCAGTTCAGGGGGCTATGACTATGGCTACACCTTC.

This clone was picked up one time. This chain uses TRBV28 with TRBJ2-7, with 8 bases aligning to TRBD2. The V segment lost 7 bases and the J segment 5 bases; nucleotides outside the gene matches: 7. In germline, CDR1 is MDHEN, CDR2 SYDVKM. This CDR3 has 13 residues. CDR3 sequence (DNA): TGTGCCAGCAACCGAGCGGGAGTTAACGAGCAGTACTTC. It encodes CASNRAGVNEQYF.

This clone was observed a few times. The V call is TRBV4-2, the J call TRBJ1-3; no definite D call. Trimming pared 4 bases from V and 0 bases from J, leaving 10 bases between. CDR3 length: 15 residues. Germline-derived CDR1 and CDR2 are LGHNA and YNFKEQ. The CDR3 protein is CASSRSPGSGNTIYF. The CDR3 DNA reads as TGTGCCAGCAGCCGGAGCCCGGGCTCTGGAAACACCATATATTTT.

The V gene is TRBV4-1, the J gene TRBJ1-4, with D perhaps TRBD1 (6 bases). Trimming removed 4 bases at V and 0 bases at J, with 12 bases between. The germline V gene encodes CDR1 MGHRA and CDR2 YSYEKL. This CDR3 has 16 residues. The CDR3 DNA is TGCGCCAGCAGCCCAGGACAGCCCGCAACTAATGAAAAACTGTTTTTT. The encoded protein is CASSPGQPATNEKLFF.

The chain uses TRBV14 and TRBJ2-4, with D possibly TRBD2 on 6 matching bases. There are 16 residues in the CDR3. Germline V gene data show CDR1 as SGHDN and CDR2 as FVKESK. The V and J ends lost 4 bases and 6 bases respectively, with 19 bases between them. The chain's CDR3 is CASSPGAGPRRNIQYF. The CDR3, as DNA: TGTGCCAGCAGCCCGGGAGCGGGCCCGAGGAGAAACATTCAGTACTTC. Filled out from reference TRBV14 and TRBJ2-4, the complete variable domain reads EAGVTQFPSHSVIEKGQTVTLRCDPISGHDNLYWYRRVMGKEIKFLLHFVKESKQDESGMPNNRFLAERTGGTYSTLKVQPAELEDSGVYFCASSPGAGPRRNIQYFGAGTRLSVL.

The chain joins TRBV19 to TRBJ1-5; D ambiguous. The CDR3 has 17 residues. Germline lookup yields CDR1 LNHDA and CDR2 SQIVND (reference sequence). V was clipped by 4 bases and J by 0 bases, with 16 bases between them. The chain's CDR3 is CASSTLPGITSNQPQHF. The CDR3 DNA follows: TGTGCCAGTAGTACCCTCCCTGGCATAACTAGCAATCAGCCCCAGCATTTT.

The CDR3 sequence: CASTPLKEGLRNTEAFF. In DNA, the CDR3 is TGTGCCAGTACCCCTCTGAAGGAGGGCTTGAGGAACACTGAAGCTTTCTTT. The chain uses TRBV19 and TRBJ1-1, with D hard to call. Germline CDR1 is LNHDA and CDR2 is SQIVND (reference sequence). V gave up 7 bases and J gave up 1 base, with 22 bases separating them. The CDR3 consists of 17 residues.

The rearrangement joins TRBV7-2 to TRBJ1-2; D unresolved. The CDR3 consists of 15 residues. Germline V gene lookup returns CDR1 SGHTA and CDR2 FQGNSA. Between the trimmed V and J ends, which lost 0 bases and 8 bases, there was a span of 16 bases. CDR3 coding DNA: TGTGCCAGCAGCTTAGCCAGCCCGGGAACGGGCGGCTACACCTTC. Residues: CASSLASPGTGGYTF.

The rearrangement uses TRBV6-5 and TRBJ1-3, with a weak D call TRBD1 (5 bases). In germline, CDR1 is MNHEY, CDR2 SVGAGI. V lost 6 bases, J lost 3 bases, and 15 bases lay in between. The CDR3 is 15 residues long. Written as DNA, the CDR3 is TGTGCCAGCAGCCGCGTATCAGGGTTTGGAAACACCATATATTTT. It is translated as CASSRVSGFGNTIYF.